The 8 T cell receptor beta chains below all came from one sample that was sequenced in a study of T cells after yellow fever vaccination. TCRdb reprocessed the 5' RACE reads via MiXCR and lists one record per CDR3 protein. The table lists under 400,000 distinct CDR3 sequences, around 12% of them singletons. This specimen was CD4+ T cells sorted from PBMCs, taken 15 days after the yellow fever booster vaccination. The receptors were gathered from a man aged 18 to 29 who received the YFV17D yellow fever vaccine.

The CDR3 protein is CASSGGQGKSGYTF. DNA for the CDR3: TGCGCCAGCAGCGGGGGACAGGGGAAGTCTGGCTACACCTTC. The chain links TRBV5-1 to TRBJ1-2; 10 nucleotides line up with TRBD1. The CDR3 spans 14 residues. V lost 4 bases to trimming and J lost 7 bases; unmatched junction nucleotides: 7. The germline V gene has CDR1 SGHRS and CDR2 YFSETQ.

The J gene is TRBJ1-6, the V gene TRBV4-3; the match to TRBD1 covers 7 bases. The CDR3 contains 17 residues. V was clipped by 0 bases and J by 6 bases; unmatched bases: 8. The germline CDR1 and CDR2 sequences are LGHNA and YSLEER. The CDR3: CASSQDQRQGSNSPLHF. In nucleotides, the CDR3 is TGCGCCAGCAGCCAAGATCAGCGACAGGGTTCTAATTCACCCCTCCACTTT.

This clonotype has more than one count but fewer than ten. The CDR3 nucleotides read TGTGCCAGTATCAAGGGGGAGGCCACTGAAGCTTTCTTT. Protein product: CASIKGEATEAFF. The chain joins TRBV7-9 to TRBJ1-1, with TRBD1 as a possible D gene (6 bases). The V end lost 9 bases, the J end lost 4 bases, and 15 bases lay between the germline ends. There are 13 residues in the CDR3. In germline, CDR1 is SEHNR, CDR2 FQNEAQ (reference sequence). Combining the CDR3 with reference TRBV7-9 and TRBJ1-1 gives the whole variable domain DTGVSQNPRHKITKRGQNVTFRCDPISEHNRLYWYRQTLGQGPEFLTYFQNEAQLEKSRLLSDRFSAERPKGSFSTLEIQRTEQGDSAMYLCASIKGEATEAFFGQGTRLTVV.

The rearrangement links TRBV27 to TRBJ2-7; TRBD2 might be the D (6 bases). V lost 6 bases, J lost 3 bases, and 15 bases lay in between. Germline-derived CDR1 and CDR2 are MNHEY and SMNVEV (reference sequence). The CDR3 sequence is 14 residues long. CDR3: CASRGGGIGYEQYV. The CDR3 bases are TGTGCCAGCAGGGGAGGAGGGATAGGCTACGAGCAGTACGTC.

This chain links TRBV6-1 with TRBJ2-7; D is perhaps TRBD1 (6 bases). V was shortened by 7 bases and J by 4 bases, with 14 bases between the two germline ends. Germline loops: CDR1 MNHNS, CDR2 SASEGT. CDR3 length equals 13 residues. For the CDR3, the DNA is TGTGCCAGCATGCCCGGGACACCATACGAGCAGTACTTC. Translation gives CASMPGTPYEQYF.

The CDR3 here is CASSLGGHPARDEAFF. The DNA of the CDR3 is TGTGCCAGCAGCTTGGGCGGACACCCAGCTAGAGACGAAGCTTTCTTT. This chain uses TRBV5-4 with TRBJ1-1, with D perhaps matching TRBD1 (5 bases). CDR1 is SGHNT, CDR2 YYREEE, per germline (reference sequence). The CDR3 sequence is 16 residues long. With 0 bases removed from V and 8 bases from J, the gap between germline ends came to 20 bases.

There are a few counts of this clonotype. The gene calls are TRBV10-3 and TRBJ2-7; no clear D. The germline V gene has CDR1 ENHRY and CDR2 SYGVKD. The CDR3 loop spans 13 amino acids. Trimming took off 6 bases at V and 4 bases at J, with 13 bases between the two ends. Here the CDR3 reads CAISPAGTYEQYF. DNA of the CDR3: TGTGCCATCAGCCCGGCTGGAACTTACGAGCAGTACTTC.

This chain joins TRBV19 and TRBJ1-2, with D possibly TRBD1 on 6 matching bases. Germline lookup yields CDR1 LNHDA and CDR2 SQIVND (reference sequence). Trimming left V 7 bases short and J 4 bases short, with 16 bases between. The CDR3 is made up of 14 amino acids. CDR3 amino acids: CASIDPGAPYGYTF. CDR3 DNA sequence: TGTGCCAGTATCGACCCGGGGGCCCCCTATGGCTACACCTTC.